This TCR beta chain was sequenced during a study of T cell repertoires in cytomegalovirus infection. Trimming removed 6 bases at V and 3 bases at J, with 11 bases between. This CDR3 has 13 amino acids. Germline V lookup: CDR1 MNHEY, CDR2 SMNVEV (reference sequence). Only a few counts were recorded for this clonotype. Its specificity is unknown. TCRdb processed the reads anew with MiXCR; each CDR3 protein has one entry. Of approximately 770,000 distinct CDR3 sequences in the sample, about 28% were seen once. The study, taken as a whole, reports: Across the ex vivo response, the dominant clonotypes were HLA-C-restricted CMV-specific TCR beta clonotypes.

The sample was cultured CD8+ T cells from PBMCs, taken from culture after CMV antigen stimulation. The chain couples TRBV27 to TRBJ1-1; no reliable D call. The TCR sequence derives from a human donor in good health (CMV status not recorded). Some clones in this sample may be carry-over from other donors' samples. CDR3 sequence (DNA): TGTGCCAGCAGCCCGTTTAGGTACACTGAAGCTTTCTTT. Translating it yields CASSPFRYTEAFF.